These T cell receptor beta chains were read from a single sample in a study of blood T cell repertoires in COVID-19. Profiled with immunoSEQ multiplex PCR; TCRdb holds only in-frame clones, not every one. The table lists 280,000 or so clones, around 85% of them singletons. The sequenced material came from PBMCs or T cells enriched from blood (not recorded which). The receptor set was obtained from a man younger than 40 who had recovered from COVID-19. The CDR3 runs from the conserved cysteine through the conserved F or W. The D gene is left open where the match is weak. Clone size is stated in some rows and not others, as once, few, many or a class when expanded.

d_call	v_call	j_call	clone_size	cdr3_aa	cdr3_nt
TRBD1	TRBV28	TRBJ1-4	NA	CASTSGGAYEKLFF	TGTGCCAGCACTTCAGGGGGTGCCTATGAAAAACTGTTTTTT
NA	TRBV18	TRBJ1-1	NA	CASSPLGVNTEAFF	TGTGCCAGCTCACCATTAGGGGTGAACACTGAAGCTTTCTTT
NA	TRBV7-9	TRBJ2-3	many	CATPLIGDTQYF	TGTGCCACCCCTCTTATCGGAGATACGCAGTATTTT
NA	TRBV6-1	TRBJ1-1	NA	CASSEDWSHSLNTEAFF	TGTGCCAGCAGTGAAGATTGGAGCCATTCTTTGAACACTGAAGCTTTCTTT
TRBD1	TRBV10-1	TRBJ2-3	NA	CASSRDRGTDTQYF	TGCGCCAGCAGCCGGGACAGGGGAACAGATACGCAGTATTTT
NA	TRBV5-4	TRBJ1-2	NA	CASSKRTENYGYTF	TGTGCCAGCAGCAAAAGGACAGAAAACTATGGCTACACCTTC
NA	TRBV5-1	TRBJ2-5	NA	CASSWGQWQETQYF	TGCGCCAGCAGCTGGGGGCAGTGGCAAGAGACCCAGTACTTC
NA	TRBV7-3	TRBJ2-5	NA	CASSLGGGRLVETQYF	TGTGCCAGCAGCTTAGGCGGGGGCCGACTGGTGGAGACCCAGTACTTC
NA	TRBV12-3/TRBV12-4	TRBJ1-5	NA	CASSFGTSPQHF	TGTGCCAGCAGTTTTGGGACATCGCCCCAGCATTTT
NA	TRBV18	TRBJ2-2	NA	CASSPLRAPSSGGELFF	TGTGCCAGCTCACCACTGCGCGCCCCGTCCTCCGGGGGGGAGCTGTTTTTT
NA	TRBV3-1/TRBV3-2	TRBJ1-4	NA	CASSQEPRVWTNEKLFF	TGTGCCAGCAGCCAAGAACCCAGGGTTTGGACTAATGAAAAACTGTTTTTT
TRBD1	TRBV11-3	TRBJ2-5	NA	CASSSTEDRAETQYF	TGTGCCAGCAGCTCAACCGAGGACAGGGCCGAGACCCAGTACTTC
NA	TRBV27	TRBJ1-1	NA	CASSARFGTEAFF	TGTGCCAGCAGTGCCCGGTTTGGCACTGAAGCTTTCTTT
NA	TRBV2	TRBJ2-3	once	CASSLAGGGTDTQYF	TGTGCCAGCTCTCTAGCCGGGGGTGGCACAGATACGCAGTATTTT
TRBD1	TRBV27	TRBJ2-7	NA	CASRKGQGLSYEQYF	TGTGCCAGCAGAAAGGGACAGGGGTTATCCTACGAGCAGTACTTC
TRBD1	TRBV4-2	TRBJ2-7	NA	CASNRGGQSDEQYF	TGTGCCAGCAACCGAGGGGGACAGTCGGACGAGCAGTACTTC
NA	TRBV5-1	TRBJ2-7	NA	CASSRRTGSSYEQYF	TGCGCCAGCAGCCGAAGGACGGGATCCTCCTACGAGCAGTACTTC
TRBD2	TRBV7-9	TRBJ2-3	NA	CASSRGLATDTQYF	TGTGCCAGCAGCCGCGGACTAGCGACAGATACGCAGTATTTT
TRBD1	TRBV6-2/TRBV6-3	TRBJ2-2	NA	CASSQGAGELFF	TGTGCCAGCAGTCAGGGGGCCGGGGAGCTGTTTTTT
NA	TRBV5-1	TRBJ2-7	NA	CASSLAGSAYEQYF	TGCGCCAGCAGCTTGGCAGGGTCTGCCTACGAGCAGTACTTC
NA	TRBV7-9	TRBJ1-4	NA	CASSPRGSVNEKLFF	TGTGCCAGCAGCCCCAGGGGATCCGTTAATGAAAAACTGTTTTTT
TRBD1	TRBV6-5	TRBJ2-7	NA	CASSQGQGLREQYF	TGTGCCAGCAGTCAGGGACAGGGACTCCGCGAGCAGTACTTC
NA	TRBV6-1	TRBJ2-7	NA	CASSERPGLGQYF	TGTGCCAGCAGTGAAAGGCCTGGGCTGGGGCAGTACTTC
TRBD1	TRBV4-1	TRBJ1-1	NA	CASSQVDRGGLSAFF	TGCGCCAGCAGCCAGGTCGACAGGGGAGGTTTATCGGCTTTCTTT
TRBD1	TRBV27	TRBJ1-5	NA	CASSPRTQGAGQPQHF	TGTGCCAGCAGCCCGCGAACCCAGGGGGCGGGACAGCCCCAGCATTTT
NA	TRBV3-1/TRBV3-2	TRBJ1-2	NA	CASSQAPSYGYTF	TGTGCCAGCAGCCAGGCCCCATCCTATGGCTACACCTTC
NA	TRBV3-1/TRBV3-2	TRBJ2-2	NA	CASSRTNTGELFF	TGTGCCAGCAGTCGAACTAACACCGGGGAGCTGTTTTTT
NA	TRBV3-1/TRBV3-2	TRBJ2-7	NA	CASSPSPGYEQYF	TGTGCCAGCAGCCCTTCCCCGGGCTACGAGCAGTACTTC
TRBD1	TRBV19	TRBJ1-1	few	CASSLRTGGVTEAFF	TGTGCCAGTAGTCTCCGGACAGGGGGCGTCACTGAAGCTTTCTTT
TRBD1	TRBV7-6	TRBJ2-3	NA	CASSLVGTGGDTQYF	TGTGCCAGCAGCTTAGTGGGGACAGGGGGGGATACGCAGTATTTT
TRBD2	TRBV6-5	TRBJ2-1	NA	CASSYGTTQQFF	TGTGCCAGCAGTTACGGGACTACGCAGCAGTTCTTC
NA	TRBV6-4	TRBJ1-1	NA	CASRQIPDTEAFF	TGTGCCAGCAGACAGATCCCGGACACTGAAGCTTTCTTT
NA	TRBV9	TRBJ1-5	once	CASSVDNSNQPQHF	TGTGCCAGCAGCGTAGATAATAGCAATCAGCCCCAGCATTTT
NA	TRBV5-1	TRBJ1-4	NA	CASSLAFGVGSANEKLFF	TGCGCCAGCAGCTTGGCCTTCGGGGTAGGGTCGGCTAATGAAAAACTGTTTTTT
TRBD1	TRBV29-1	TRBJ2-7	NA	CSAGQGPGEQYF	TGCAGCGCCGGACAGGGCCCCGGGGAGCAGTACTTC
NA	TRBV7-3	TRBJ2-3	few	CASSFTGLADTQYF	TGTGCCAGCAGCTTCACAGGGCTGGCAGATACGCAGTATTTT
NA	TRBV7-7	TRBJ2-2	NA	CASSLAVVGSPTGELFF	TGTGCTAGCAGCTTAGCAGTGGTGGGGAGTCCCACCGGGGAGCTGTTTTTT
TRBD2	TRBV27	TRBJ2-7	NA	CASRLPGGYEQYF	TGTGCCAGCAGGTTGCCGGGGGGGTACGAGCAGTACTTC
NA	TRBV25-1	TRBJ2-3	once	CASRFGGIDTQYF	TGTGCCAGCAGGTTTGGGGGGATCGATACGCAGTATTTT
TRBD2	TRBV19	TRBJ2-1	NA	CASSILAGELNEQFF	TGTGCCAGCAGTATACTAGCGGGGGAGTTGAATGAGCAGTTCTTC
TRBD1	TRBV7-9	TRBJ1-2	once	CASSPPPPGQGAYGYTF	TGTGCCAGCAGCCCGCCCCCCCCGGGACAGGGGGCCTATGGCTACACCTTC
TRBD1	TRBV29-1	TRBJ1-2	NA	CSVVTGANYGYTF	TGCAGCGTTGTGACAGGGGCTAACTATGGCTACACCTTC
TRBD1	TRBV27	TRBJ1-2	NA	CASSPGTGGYNGYTF	TGTGCCAGCAGTCCCGGGACAGGGGGCTATAATGGCTACACCTTC
NA	TRBV5-8	TRBJ1-1	NA	CASSPGASRPNTEAFF	TGTGCCAGCAGCCCGGGAGCCAGTAGACCGAACACTGAAGCTTTCTTT